Presented here are 7 T cell receptor beta chains from one specimen sequenced in a study of brain T cells in children with intractable seizures. Sequencing was performed with immunoSEQ multiplex PCR; in TCRdb, only in-frame clones are kept and a portion is missing. The sample includes some 76,000 clones, more than 85% of them seen just once. The sample here was peripheral blood, taken at surgery. The receptors here all came from a boy less than two years old with tuberous sclerosis and intractable seizures.

The chain uses TRBV2 and TRBJ2-7; 7 nucleotides match TRBD2. Germline-derived CDR1 and CDR2 are SNHLY and FYNNEI. Unmatched junction bases numbered 11, after V lost 6 bases and J lost 0 bases. This CDR3 is built from 16 residues. This chain's CDR3 is CASRGPRSGVSYEQYF. The CDR3, as DNA: TGTGCCAGCAGGGGACCCCGAAGCGGGGTCTCCTACGAGCAGTACTTC. The full variable domain, rest sourced from reference TRBV2 and TRBJ2-7, is EPEVTQTPSHQVTQMGQEVILRCVPISNHLYFYWYRQILGQKVEFLVSFYNNEISEKSEIFDDQFSVERPDGSNFTLKIRSTKLEDSAMYFCASRGPRSGVSYEQYFGPGTRLTVT.

The rearrangement joins TRBV20-1 to TRBJ2-1; D unclear. The germline V and J ends were trimmed by 3 bases and 2 bases, with 8 bases remaining between them. Germline loops: CDR1 DFQATT, CDR2 SNEGSKA (reference sequence). CDR3 size: 13 residues. The CDR3 nucleotides are TGCAGTGCTAGTAAGCCGACCTACAATGAGCAGTTCTTC. It is translated as CSASKPTYNEQFF.

The rearrangement links TRBV12-3 or TRBV12-4 to TRBJ2-7; the D is unclear. The length of the CDR3 is 13 residues. V was shortened by 7 bases and J by 0 bases, with 10 bases between the two germline ends. The CDR3 DNA reads TGTGCCAGCAAGATTGGTCCCTCCTACGAGCAGTACTTC. Its translation is CASKIGPSYEQYF.

The V call is TRBV18, the J call TRBJ2-1, with TRBD2 matching over 12 bases. V lost 1 base to trimming and J lost 9 bases; unmatched junction nucleotides: 10. The CDR3 loop spans 17 amino acids. CDR1 is KGHSH, CDR2 LQKENI, per germline. The CDR3 DNA follows: TGTGCCAGCTCACCACTGGTCCTAGCGGGAGGGCCAGGTGAGCAGTTCTTC. Residues: CASSPLVLAGGPGEQFF.

This sequence joins TRBV13 and TRBJ1-4, with a weak D call TRBD1 (5 bases). CDR1 PRHDT and CDR2 FYEKMQ come from the germline V gene (reference sequence). The CDR3 has 15 residues. V lost 0 bases and J 7 bases, leaving 12 bases between the germline ends. CDR3 in amino acids: CASSLGGTQSEKLFF. CDR3 coding DNA: TGTGCCAGCAGCTTAGGCGGGACCCAGAGTGAAAAACTGTTTTTT.

This chain connects TRBV6-5 to TRBJ2-6, with D uncertain. The CDR3 runs to 13 residues. The ends were cut back, 4 bases at V and 1 base at J, with 2 bases in the middle. Germline loops: CDR1 MNHEY, CDR2 SVGAGI. This chain's CDR3 is CASSSSGANVLTF. The CDR3 DNA reads TGTGCCAGCAGTTCATCTGGGGCCAACGTCCTGACTTTC.

This rearrangement joins TRBV9 to TRBJ1-4; D not resolved. CDR1 SGDLS and CDR2 YYNGEE come from the germline V gene. Between the trimmed V and J ends, which lost 0 bases and 13 bases, there was a span of 13 bases. This CDR3 region has 13 residues. CDR3 DNA sequence: TGTGCCAGCAGCGTAGCGGACGGGCCAAGACTGTTTTTT. It codes for CASSVADGPRLFF.